The present T cell receptor (beta chain) was sequenced within a study of blood T cell repertoires in COVID-19. Turning to the study itself: Material from acute and convalescent COVID-19 was sourced from the United States, Italy and Spain. T cells, B-cell-depleted T cells, or PBMCs supplied cDNA or gDNA.

The CDR3 spans 14 residues. Trimming cost V 3 bases and J 5 bases; bases outside gene matches: 6. CDR1 and CDR2 (germline): MNHEY, SMNVEV (reference sequence). Authors' processing steps: From reference gene primer amplification, estimates of nucleated cell counts were derived. The protocol was immunoSEQ multiplex PCR, while the TCRdb copy is restricted to in-frame clones and leaves out a portion. That table gives V, J and clone size, and the DNA gave D and trimming. This sample carries 250,000 to 350,000 clones, around 90% of them seen once, and the ten largest clones take 1.7%. The clonotype comes from a woman aged 18-35 years with acute COVID-19. The chain combines TRBV27 with TRBJ1-1; 7 bases map to TRBD1. Sequenced input: PBMCs or T cells enriched from blood (not recorded which). CDR3 nucleotides: TGTGCCAGCAGTTTTGGAGGGGGCAGAACTGAAGCTTTCTTT. Its translation is CASSFGGGRTEAFF.